Following are 15 T cell receptor beta chains from one sample sequenced in a study of radiotherapy plus CTLA-4 blockade in lung cancer. Sequenced by immunoSEQ multiplex PCR; TCRdb stores in-frame clones only, minus some. The profile shows more than 25,000 clones, around 79% of them singletons. The sequences come from peripheral blood, collected from a patient treated with radiotherapy plus ipilimumab. Receptors were obtained from a human donor with non-small cell lung cancer who had stable disease on radiotherapy plus ipilimumab.

This rearrangement joins TRBV27 to TRBJ2-5; the match to TRBD2 covers 9 bases. The CDR3 runs to 17 residues. V gave up 1 base and J gave up 5 bases; unmatched junction bases: 11. CDR1 is MNHEY, CDR2 SMNVEV, per germline (reference sequence). The CDR3 DNA reads as TGTGCCAGCAGTTTATGGGGTAGCGGGGGTTCGGGGGAGACCCAGTACTTC. It is translated as CASSLWGSGGSGETQYF.

J is TRBJ2-1 and V is TRBV6-1, with D possibly being TRBD2 (6 bases). Germline CDR1 MNHNS, CDR2 SASEGT. V lost 4 bases to trimming and J lost 0 bases, with 16 bases between them. This CDR3 has 17 residues. CDR3 sequence: CASSGTGTGDSYNEQFF. In nucleotides, the CDR3 is TGTGCCAGCAGTGGTACCGGGACGGGGGACTCCTACAATGAGCAGTTCTTC.

In its sample, this clone was seen a few times. This chain uses TRBV28 with TRBJ2-3; TRBD2 aligns across 7 bases. Looked up from germline, CDR1 is MDHEN and CDR2 is SYDVKM. The CDR3 is 15 residues long. The trim removed 2 bases at V and 1 base at J, leaving 3 bases unmatched. The CDR3 loop reads CASSLIGLGTDTQYF. CDR3 in DNA: TGTGCCAGCAGTTTAATTGGACTAGGCACAGATACGCAGTATTTT.

This sequence joins TRBV5-1 and TRBJ1-2, with 7 nucleotides matching TRBD1. The germline CDR1 and CDR2 sequences are SGHRS and YFSETQ. The J segment lost 2 bases and the V segment lost 4 bases, leaving 5 bases of the junction unmatched. The CDR3 is made up of 14 amino acids. The CDR3 loop reads CASSPGQENYGYTF. The CDR3 DNA sequence: TGCGCCAGCAGCCCAGGACAGGAAAACTATGGCTACACCTTC.

This chain connects TRBV5-6 to TRBJ1-2, with TRBD1 as a possible D gene (5 bases). This CDR3 spans 17 amino acids. The germline V gene encodes CDR1 SGHDT and CDR2 YYEEEE. V lost 3 bases and J lost 3, with 21 bases in between. The CDR3 region has the DNA TGTGCCAGCAGCTCCCTTGGGGCAGGAGACACCTACTATGGCTACACCTTC. Its translation is CASSSLGAGDTYYGYTF.

In its sample, this clone was seen a few times. This rearrangement joins TRBV25-1 to TRBJ2-2; D perhaps matches TRBD1 (7 bases). CDR1 is MGHDK, CDR2 SYGVNS, per germline. The CDR3 is 14 amino acids. The V end lost 6 bases, the J end lost 5 bases, and 13 bases lay between the germline ends. The CDR3 spells CASSNRGGTGELFF. The DNA for the CDR3 is TGTGCCAGCAGCAACAGGGGAGGAACCGGGGAGCTGTTTTTT. Looking up the rest from reference TRBV25-1 and TRBJ2-2 gives the full variable domain: EADIYQTPRYLVIGTGKKITLECSQTMGHDKMYWYQQDPGMELHLIHYSYGVNSTEKGDLSSESTVSRIRTEHFPLTLESARPSHTSQYLCASSNRGGTGELFFGEGSRLTVL.

The rearrangement uses TRBV5-6 and TRBJ2-2; D is undetermined. Germline CDR1 SGHDT, CDR2 YYEEEE. This CDR3 comprises 13 residues. V lost 2 bases, J lost 1 base, and 3 bases lay in between. CDR3 sequence (DNA): TGTGCCAGCAGCTTTCAGAACACCGGGGAGCTGTTTTTT. Translating gives CASSFQNTGELFF.

The rearrangement links TRBV14 to TRBJ1-3, with unresolved D. The CDR3 length is 14 residues. Germline CDR1 reads SGHDN; CDR2 reads FVKESK. V was cut by 4 bases and J by 0 bases, with 7 bases left in between. The CDR3 sequence: CASSLSISGNTIYF. CDR3 coding DNA: TGTGCCAGCAGCCTGAGTATCTCTGGAAACACCATATATTTT.

Here the CDR3 reads CASSTKAGYTF. CDR3 coding DNA: TGTGCCAGCAGTACAAAGGCAGGCTACACCTTC. The chain uses TRBV28 and TRBJ1-2; no firm D call. V was clipped by 5 bases and J by 8 bases, with 9 bases between them. Germline values: CDR1 MDHEN, CDR2 SYDVKM. The CDR3 is 11 amino acids.

This rearrangement joins TRBV5-6 to TRBJ1-4; TRBD1 matches at 12 bases. Germline assignment: CDR1 SGHDT and CDR2 YYEEEE. CDR3 size: 17 residues. J gave up 2 bases and V 0 bases, and 2 bases lay outside the gene matches. The CDR3 is CASSLDGTGGTNEKLFF. CDR3 in DNA: TGTGCCAGCAGCTTGGACGGGACAGGGGGCACTAATGAAAAACTGTTTTTT.

V gene TRBV19 combines with J gene TRBJ2-3; possible D gene TRBD2, 6 bases. CDR3 length: 14 amino acids. CDR1 is LNHDA, CDR2 SQIVND, per germline (reference sequence). Trimming pared 8 bases from V and 0 bases from J, leaving 12 bases between. The chain's CDR3 is CASSGLSSTDTQYF. Written as DNA, the CDR3 is TGTGCCAGTTCGGGACTTTCTAGCACAGATACGCAGTATTTT.

The rearrangement uses TRBV15 and TRBJ2-1; D call uncertain. Deletions cut 8 bases from V and 0 bases from J, with 14 bases between. CDR1 and CDR2 from the germline V gene are LNHNV and YYDKDF (reference sequence). The CDR3 totals 15 residues. The CDR3 DNA follows: TGTGCCACCGAAGTAGGGATGGGCTCCTACAATGAGCAGTTCTTC. Amino acid sequence: CATEVGMGSYNEQFF.

The gene calls are TRBV29-1 and TRBJ2-7; D perhaps matches TRBD1 (6 bases). Germline values: CDR1 SQVTM, CDR2 ANQGSEA. V dropped 6 bases and J dropped 3 bases, with 12 bases sitting between them. This CDR3 has 12 residues. In nucleotides, the CDR3 is TGCAGCGTACAGGGTCAGATCTACGAGCAGTACTTC. Translation gives CSVQGQIYEQYF.

Only one count was recorded for this clone. This rearrangement joins TRBV30 to TRBJ1-1; D is ambiguous. Trimming left V 2 bases short and J 1 base short, with 8 bases between. Germline V lookup: CDR1 GTSNPN, CDR2 SVGIG (reference sequence). The CDR3 covers 13 residues. CDR3 sequence reads: CAWSFAGNTEAFF. CDR3 nucleotides: TGTGCCTGGAGTTTTGCCGGGAACACTGAAGCTTTCTTT.

The rearrangement uses TRBV25-1 and TRBJ1-2; weak D call: TRBD1 (5 bases). The CDR3 loop spans 15 amino acids. V was shortened by 2 bases and J by 4 bases, with 14 bases between the two germline ends. CDR1 is MGHDK, CDR2 SYGVNS, per germline. The CDR3 is CASSEPNWGSYGYTF. In DNA, the CDR3 is TGTGCCAGCAGTGAACCCAATTGGGGGAGCTATGGCTACACCTTC.